This T cell receptor (beta chain) stems from a study of cytomegalovirus exposure and HLA in healthy donors. Study-level results: The classifier reportedly diagnosed cytomegalovirus status with high sensitivity and specificity. Among TCR beta chains, those listed as cytomegalovirus-associated numbered about 160. The tendency of first-cohort TCR clusters to co-occur in the 120 or so validation repertoires was the finding of a later analysis.

The trim removed 10 bases at V and 0 bases at J, leaving 7 bases unmatched. The CDR3 totals 14 residues. Per germline, CDR1 SNHLY and CDR2 FYNNEI. Donors came from a validation cohort of 95 to 150 subjects, distinct from the first 666-subject cohort. Sequencing used immunoSEQ multiplex PCR; TCRdb keeps in-frame clones, though not all of them. Here the sample spans 100,000 to 150,000 clones, approximately 91% being singletons. Details on this clone: The target antigen is unknown.

This clonotype originated in a man younger than 35 in good health and CMV-seropositive. The chain employs TRBV2 and TRBJ1-1, with 8 bases aligning to TRBD1. The sequenced sample consisted of PBMCs. The CDR3 loop is CATKQGGMNTEAFF. The CDR3 DNA is TGTGCCACCAAACAGGGGGGCATGAACACTGAAGCTTTCTTT.